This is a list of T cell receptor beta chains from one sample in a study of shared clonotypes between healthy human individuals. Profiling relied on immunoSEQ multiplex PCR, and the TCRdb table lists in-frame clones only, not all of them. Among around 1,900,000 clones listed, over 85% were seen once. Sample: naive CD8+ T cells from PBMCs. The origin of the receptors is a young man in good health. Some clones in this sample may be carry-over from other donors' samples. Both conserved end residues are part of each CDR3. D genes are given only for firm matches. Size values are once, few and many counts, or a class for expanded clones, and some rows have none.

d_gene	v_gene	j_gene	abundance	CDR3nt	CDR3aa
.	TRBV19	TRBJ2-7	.	TGTGCCAGTAGTATAGGATTCCCCTACGAGCAGTACTTC	CASSIGFPYEQYF
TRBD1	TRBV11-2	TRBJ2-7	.	TGTGCCAGCAGCTCACCGGGACAGGGGGCTTGGGAGCAGTACTTC	CASSSPGQGAWEQYF
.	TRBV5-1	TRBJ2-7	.	TGCGCCAGCCGCTTCCCCGGACAGACCGAGCAGTACTTC	CASRFPGQTEQYF
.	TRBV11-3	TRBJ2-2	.	TGTGCCAGCAGCAGGGGACCGAACACCGGGGAGCTGTTTTTT	CASSRGPNTGELFF
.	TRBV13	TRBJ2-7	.	TGTGCCAGCAGCTCGGGGGGCGGGAAGAGGGAGCAGTACTTC	CASSSGGGKREQYF
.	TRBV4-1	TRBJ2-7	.	TGCGCCAGCTGTCCAAGGGCGGGACCATTCTCCTACGAGCAGTACTTC	CASCPRAGPFSYEQYF
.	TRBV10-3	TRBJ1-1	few	TGTGCCATCAGCGGGGGTCTGAACACTGAAGCTTTCTTT	CAISGGLNTEAFF
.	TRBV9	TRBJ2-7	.	TGTGCCAGCAGCGCGGGGGACTCCCTGAGGTACGAGCAGTACTTC	CASSAGDSLRYEQYF
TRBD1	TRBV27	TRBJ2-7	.	TGTGCCAGCAAACCCGGGACAGAACACTACGAGCAGTACTTC	CASKPGTEHYEQYF
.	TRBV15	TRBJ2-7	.	TGTGCCACCAGCAGGTGGGTTGGGGTAGGCTACGAGCAGTACTTC	CATSRWVGVGYEQYF